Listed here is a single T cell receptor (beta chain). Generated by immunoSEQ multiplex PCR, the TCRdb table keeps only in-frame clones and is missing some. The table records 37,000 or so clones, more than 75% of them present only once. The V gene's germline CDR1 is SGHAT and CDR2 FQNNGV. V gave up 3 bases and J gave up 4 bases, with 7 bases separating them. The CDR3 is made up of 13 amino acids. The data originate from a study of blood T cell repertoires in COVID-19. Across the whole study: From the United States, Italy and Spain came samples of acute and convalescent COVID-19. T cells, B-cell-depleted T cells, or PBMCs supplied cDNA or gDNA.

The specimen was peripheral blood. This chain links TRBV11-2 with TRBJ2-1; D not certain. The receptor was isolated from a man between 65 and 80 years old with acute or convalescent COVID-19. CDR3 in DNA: TGTGCCAGCAGCTTCGCAGGATACAATGAGCAGTTCTTC. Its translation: CASSFAGYNEQFF.